This T cell receptor beta chain was sequenced in a study of CD8+ T cells in alopecia areata. For the study at large: At a dose of 5 to 10 mg twice daily, oral tofacitinib was given to treated patients.

The CDR3 is 12 amino acids. V lost 6 bases and J lost 2, with 10 bases in between. Germline loops: CDR1 GTSNPN, CDR2 SVGIG (reference sequence). The treatment denotes: oral pan-JAK inhibitor, 5-10 mg twice daily. Following RNA extraction, reverse transcription yielded cDNA that acted as the sequencing template. Here immunoSEQ multiplex PCR was the method, and the copy in TCRdb shows in-frame clones only, minus some. The sample contains about 160,000 clones, 55% to 75% of which appear only once. This chain joins TRBV30 and TRBJ2-5; D may match TRBD1 or TRBD2 (6 bases each). Specimen: CD4+ T cells sorted from blood, collected at week 4, from a patient treated with tofacitinib. This clonotype originated in a human donor with alopecia areata. CDR3: CACRGRQETQYF. CDR3 sequence (DNA): TGTGCCTGCCGGGGGCGTCAAGAGACCCAGTACTTC.